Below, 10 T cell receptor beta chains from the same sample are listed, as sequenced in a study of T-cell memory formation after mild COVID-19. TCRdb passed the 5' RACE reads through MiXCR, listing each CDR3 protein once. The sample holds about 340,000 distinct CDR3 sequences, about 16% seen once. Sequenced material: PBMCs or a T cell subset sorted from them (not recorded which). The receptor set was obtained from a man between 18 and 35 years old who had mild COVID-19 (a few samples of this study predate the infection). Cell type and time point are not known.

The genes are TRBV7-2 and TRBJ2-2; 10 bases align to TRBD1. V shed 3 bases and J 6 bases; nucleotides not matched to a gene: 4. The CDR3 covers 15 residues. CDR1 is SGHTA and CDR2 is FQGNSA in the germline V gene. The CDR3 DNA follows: TGTGCCAGCAGCTTCGGGGACAGGGGTCCCGGGGAGCTGTTTTTT. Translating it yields CASSFGDRGPGELFF.

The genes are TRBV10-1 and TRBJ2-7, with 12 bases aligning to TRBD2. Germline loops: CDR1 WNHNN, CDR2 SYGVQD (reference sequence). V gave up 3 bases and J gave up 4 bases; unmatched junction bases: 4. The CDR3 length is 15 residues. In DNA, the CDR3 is TGCGCCAGCAGTGAAGGACTAGCGGGGTTTTACGAGCAGTACTTC. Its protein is CASSEGLAGFYEQYF.

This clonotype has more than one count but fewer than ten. The CDR3 is CASSFGENTEAFF. The CDR3 DNA sequence: TGTGCCAGCAGTTTTGGAGAGAACACTGAAGCTTTCTTT. The genes are TRBV12-3 or TRBV12-4 and TRBJ1-1; unclear D gene. The CDR3 runs 13 residues. The V end was cut by 3 bases, the J end by 1 base, with 6 bases between.

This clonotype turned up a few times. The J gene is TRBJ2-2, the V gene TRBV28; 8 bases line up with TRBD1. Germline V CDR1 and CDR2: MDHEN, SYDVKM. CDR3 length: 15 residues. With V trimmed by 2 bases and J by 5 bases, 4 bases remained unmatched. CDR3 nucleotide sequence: TGTGCCAGCAGTTTAGGACAGGGATGGACCGGGGAGCTGTTTTTT. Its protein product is CASSLGQGWTGELFF.

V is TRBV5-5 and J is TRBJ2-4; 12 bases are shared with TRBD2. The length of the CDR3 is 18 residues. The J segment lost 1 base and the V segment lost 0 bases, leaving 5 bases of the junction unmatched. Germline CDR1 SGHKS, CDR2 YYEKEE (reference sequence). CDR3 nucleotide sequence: TGTGCCAGCAGCTTGGTCCCTAGCGGGGGGGCGGCCAAAAACATTCAGTACTTC. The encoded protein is CASSLVPSGGAAKNIQYF.

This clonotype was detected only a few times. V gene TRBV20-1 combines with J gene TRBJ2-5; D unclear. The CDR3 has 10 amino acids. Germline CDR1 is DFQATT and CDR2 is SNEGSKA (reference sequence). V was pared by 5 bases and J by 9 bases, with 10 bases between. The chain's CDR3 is CSAGKEAQYF. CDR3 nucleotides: TGCAGTGCTGGAAAAGAAGCCCAGTACTTC.

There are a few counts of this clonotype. CDR3 residues: CATSTYTGGSTDTQYF. In DNA form, the CDR3 reads TGTGCCACCAGCACCTATACCGGGGGGAGCACAGATACGCAGTATTTT. The chain couples TRBV15 to TRBJ2-3; TRBD2 agrees at 7 bases. The CDR3 runs to 16 residues. After removal of 4 bases from V and 0 bases from J, the junction contained 7 bases not matched to a gene. CDR1 LNHNV and CDR2 YYDKDF come from the germline V gene (reference sequence). Looking up the rest from reference TRBV15 and TRBJ2-3 gives the full variable domain: DAMVIQNPRYQVTQFGKPVTLSCSQTLNHNVMYWYQQKSSQAPKLLFHYYDKDFNNEADTPDNFQSRRPNTSFCFLDIRSPGLGDTAMYLCATSTYTGGSTDTQYFGPGTRLTVL.

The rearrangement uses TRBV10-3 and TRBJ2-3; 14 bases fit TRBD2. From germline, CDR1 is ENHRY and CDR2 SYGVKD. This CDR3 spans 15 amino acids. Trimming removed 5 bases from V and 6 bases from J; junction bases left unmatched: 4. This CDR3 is CAISRGLAGADTQYF. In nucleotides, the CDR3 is TGTGCCATCAGTAGGGGACTAGCGGGGGCGGATACGCAGTATTTT.

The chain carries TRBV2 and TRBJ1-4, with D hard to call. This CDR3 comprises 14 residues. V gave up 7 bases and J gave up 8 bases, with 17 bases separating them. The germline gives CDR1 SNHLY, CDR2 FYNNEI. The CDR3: CASIEPVPGEKLFF. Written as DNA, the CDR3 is TGTGCCAGCATCGAACCTGTCCCGGGGGAAAAACTGTTTTTT. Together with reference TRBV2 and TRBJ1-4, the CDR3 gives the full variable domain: EPEVTQTPSHQVTQMGQEVILRCVPISNHLYFYWYRQILGQKVEFLVSFYNNEISEKSEIFDDQFSVERPDGSNFTLKIRSTKLEDSAMYFCASIEPVPGEKLFFGSGTQLSVL.

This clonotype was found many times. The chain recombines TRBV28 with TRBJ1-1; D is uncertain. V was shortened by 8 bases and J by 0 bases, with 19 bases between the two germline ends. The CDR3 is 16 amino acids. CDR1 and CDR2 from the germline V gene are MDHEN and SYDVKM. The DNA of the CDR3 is TGTGCCAGCGTCCCGTGGGCTACGACCATGAACACTGAAGCTTTCTTT. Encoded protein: CASVPWATTMNTEAFF.